In its sample, the clone carrying this TCR beta chain was seen a few times. The data belong to a study of shared clonotypes between healthy human individuals. The V gene's germline CDR1 is SGHVS and CDR2 FNYEAQ. V dropped 5 bases and J dropped 5; count of bases not matched to a gene: 8. This CDR3 contains 16 residues. Only in-frame clones appear in the TCRdb table, and some are missing; sequencing was by immunoSEQ multiplex PCR. This table holds nearly 1,000,000 clones, less than 85% found once. The chain carries TRBV7-6 and TRBJ2-1; TRBD2 agrees at 11 bases. Sequenced material: memory CD4+ T cells sorted from blood. The subset denotes: CD45RA-negative fraction. This TCR was recovered from a man aged 18 to 30 in good health. CDR3 amino acids: CASSPRGTSGHNEQFF. As DNA, the CDR3 is TGTGCCAGCAGCCCGAGGGGGACTAGCGGCCACAATGAGCAGTTCTTC.